Sequencing of this T cell receptor (beta chain) was carried out in a study of shared clonotypes between healthy human individuals. Donors had no recently reported acute infections or vaccinations and were HIV-negative. Deep level was the assay's run setting. TCRdb's copy holds only in-frame clones and misses some; the assay was immunoSEQ multiplex PCR. Of some 490,000 clones listed, around 85% are singletons. This CDR3 is 13 amino acids long. Germline V gene sequence: CDR1 GTSNPN, CDR2 SVGIG (reference sequence). Trimming took 1 base from V and 2 from J, leaving 8 bases between them. This clonotype originated in a woman between 40 and 50 years old in good health. Some clones in this sample may be carry-over from other donors' samples. The specimen was PBMCs. The V and J genes are TRBV30 and TRBJ1-2; TRBD1 is a possible D gene (5 bases). The CDR3: CAWSAQGNYGYTF. The CDR3 DNA reads as TGTGCCTGGAGTGCCCAGGGAAACTATGGCTACACCTTC.